This TCR beta chain was obtained from a study of blood T cell repertoires in COVID-19. Data came from immunoSEQ multiplex PCR; TCRdb stores just in-frame clones and leaves some out. The table lists hundreds of thousands of clones, about nine tenths of them singletons. The source material was PBMCs or T cells enriched from blood (not recorded which). This TCR was recovered from a woman between 18 and 29 years old who had recovered from COVID-19.

Written as DNA, the CDR3 is TGTGCCAGCAGTGAGCGGACAGGGGTGAACACTGAAGCTTTCTTT. Translated, it gives CASSERTGVNTEAFF. The rearrangement links TRBV2 to TRBJ1-1; 9 bases fit TRBD1. Per the germline V gene, CDR1 is SNHLY and CDR2 is FYNNEI. This CDR3 region has 15 residues. J was trimmed by 0 bases and V by 3 bases; bases with no gene match: 2.